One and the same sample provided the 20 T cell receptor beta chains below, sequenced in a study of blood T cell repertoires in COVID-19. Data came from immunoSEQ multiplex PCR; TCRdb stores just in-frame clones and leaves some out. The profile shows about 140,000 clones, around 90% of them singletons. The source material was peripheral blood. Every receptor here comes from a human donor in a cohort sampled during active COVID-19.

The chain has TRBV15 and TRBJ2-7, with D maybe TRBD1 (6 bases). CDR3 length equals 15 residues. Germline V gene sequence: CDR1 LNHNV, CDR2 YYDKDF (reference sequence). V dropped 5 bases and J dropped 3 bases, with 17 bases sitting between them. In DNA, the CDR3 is TGTGCCACCAGCCGAGCCCTAGGACAGCGCTACGAGCAGTACTTC. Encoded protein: CATSRALGQRYEQYF.

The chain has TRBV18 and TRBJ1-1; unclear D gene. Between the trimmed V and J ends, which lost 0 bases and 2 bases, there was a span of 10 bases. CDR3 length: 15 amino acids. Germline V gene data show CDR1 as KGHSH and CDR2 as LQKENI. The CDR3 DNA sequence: TGTGCCAGCTCACCACCAGGGAGTGGTAACACTGAAGCTTTCTTT. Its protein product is CASSPPGSGNTEAFF.

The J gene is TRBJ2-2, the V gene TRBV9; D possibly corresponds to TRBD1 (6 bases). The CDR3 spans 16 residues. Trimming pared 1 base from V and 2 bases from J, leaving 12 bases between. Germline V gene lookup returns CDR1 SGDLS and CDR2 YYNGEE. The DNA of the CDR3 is TGTGCCAGCAGCGTACTAGGTGGGACAAACACCGGGGAGCTGTTTTTT. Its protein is CASSVLGGTNTGELFF.

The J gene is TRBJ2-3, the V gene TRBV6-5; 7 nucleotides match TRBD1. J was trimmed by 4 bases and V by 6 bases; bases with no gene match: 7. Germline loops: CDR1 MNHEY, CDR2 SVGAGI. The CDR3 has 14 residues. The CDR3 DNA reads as TGTGCCAGCAGATCTACAGGGGTGGCAGATACGCAGTATTTT. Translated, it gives CASRSTGVADTQYF.

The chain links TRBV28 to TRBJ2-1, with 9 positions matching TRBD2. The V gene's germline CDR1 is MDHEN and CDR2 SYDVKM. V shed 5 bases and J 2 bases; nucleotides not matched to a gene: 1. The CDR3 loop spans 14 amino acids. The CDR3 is CASSERGAYNEQFF. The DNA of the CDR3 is TGTGCCAGCAGTGAGCGGGGGGCCTACAATGAGCAGTTCTTC.

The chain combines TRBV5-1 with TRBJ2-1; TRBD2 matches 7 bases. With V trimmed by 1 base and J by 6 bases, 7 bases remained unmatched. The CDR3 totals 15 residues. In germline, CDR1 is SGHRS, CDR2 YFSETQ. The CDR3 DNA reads TGCGCCAGCAGCTTGTGGCTAGCGGCGTTCAATGAGCAGTTCTTC. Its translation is CASSLWLAAFNEQFF.

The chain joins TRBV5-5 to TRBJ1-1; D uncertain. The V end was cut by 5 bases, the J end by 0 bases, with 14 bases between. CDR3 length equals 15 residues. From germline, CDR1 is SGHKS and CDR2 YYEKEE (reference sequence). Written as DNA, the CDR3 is TGTGCCAGCAGGGCTCCGGAGAAAATGAACACTGAAGCTTTCTTT. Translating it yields CASRAPEKMNTEAFF.

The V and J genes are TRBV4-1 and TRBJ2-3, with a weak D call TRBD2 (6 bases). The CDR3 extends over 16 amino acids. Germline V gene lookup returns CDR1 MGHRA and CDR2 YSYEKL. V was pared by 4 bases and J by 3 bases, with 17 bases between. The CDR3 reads CASSPNSGSGTDTQYF. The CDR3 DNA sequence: TGCGCCAGCAGCCCAAATAGCGGAAGCGGGACAGATACGCAGTATTTT.

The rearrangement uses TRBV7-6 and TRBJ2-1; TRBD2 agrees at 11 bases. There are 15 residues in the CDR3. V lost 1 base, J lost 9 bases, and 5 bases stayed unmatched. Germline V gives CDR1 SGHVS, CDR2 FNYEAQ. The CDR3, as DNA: TGTGCCAGCAGCTTAGGTAGCGGGGGGGCCGGTGAGCAGTTCTTC. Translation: CASSLGSGGAGEQFF.

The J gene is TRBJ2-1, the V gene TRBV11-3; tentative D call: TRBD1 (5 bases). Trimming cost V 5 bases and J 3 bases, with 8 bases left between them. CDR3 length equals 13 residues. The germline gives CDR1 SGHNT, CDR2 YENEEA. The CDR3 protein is CASSPTGYNEQFF. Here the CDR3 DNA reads TGTGCCAGCAGCCCAACAGGCTACAATGAGCAGTTCTTC.

The CDR3 is CASSPTSVGASGNTIYF. The CDR3 coding sequence is TGTGCCAGCTCACCGACCTCAGTAGGAGCCTCTGGAAACACCATATATTTT. The chain employs TRBV18 and TRBJ1-3; D call uncertain. Germline CDR1 KGHSH, CDR2 LQKENI. This CDR3 region has 17 residues. Trimming left V 3 bases short and J 0 bases short, with 15 bases between.

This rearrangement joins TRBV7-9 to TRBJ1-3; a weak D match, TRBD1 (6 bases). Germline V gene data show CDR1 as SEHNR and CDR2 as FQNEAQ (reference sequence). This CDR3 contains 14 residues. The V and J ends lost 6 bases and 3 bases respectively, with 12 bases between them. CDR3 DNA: TGTGCCAGCAGTAGACAGGAGGATGGAAACACCATATATTTT. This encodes CASSRQEDGNTIYF. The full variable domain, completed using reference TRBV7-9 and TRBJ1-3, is DTGVSQNPRHKITKRGQNVTFRCDPISEHNRLYWYRQTLGQGPEFLTYFQNEAQLEKSRLLSDRFSAERPKGSFSTLEIQRTEQGDSAMYLCASSRQEDGNTIYFGEGSWLTVV.

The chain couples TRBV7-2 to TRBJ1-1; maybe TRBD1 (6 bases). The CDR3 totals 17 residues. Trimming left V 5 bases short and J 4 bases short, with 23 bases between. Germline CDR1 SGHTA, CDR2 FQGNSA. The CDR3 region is CASSPGGPGPSATEAFF. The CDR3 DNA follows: TGTGCCAGCAGCCCGGGGGGCCCGGGACCCTCGGCCACTGAAGCTTTCTTT.

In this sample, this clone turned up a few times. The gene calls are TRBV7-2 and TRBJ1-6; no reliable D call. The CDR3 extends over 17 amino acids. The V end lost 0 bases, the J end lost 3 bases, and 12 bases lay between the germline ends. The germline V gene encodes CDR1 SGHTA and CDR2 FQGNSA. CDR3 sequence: CASSLARGTDYNSPLHF. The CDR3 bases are TGTGCCAGCAGCTTAGCACGGGGAACGGACTATAATTCACCCCTCCACTTT.

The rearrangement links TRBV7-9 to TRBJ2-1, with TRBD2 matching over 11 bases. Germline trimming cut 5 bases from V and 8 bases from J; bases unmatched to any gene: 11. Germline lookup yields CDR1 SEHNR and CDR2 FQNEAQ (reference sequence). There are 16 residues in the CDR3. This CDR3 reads CASSPKTSGVTYEQFF. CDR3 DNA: TGTGCCAGCAGCCCTAAGACTAGCGGGGTTACATATGAGCAGTTCTTC.

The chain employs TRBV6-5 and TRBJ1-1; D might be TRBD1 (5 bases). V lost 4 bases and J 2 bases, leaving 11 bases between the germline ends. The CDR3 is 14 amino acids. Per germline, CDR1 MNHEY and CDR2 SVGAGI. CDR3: CASSWGLGNTEAFF. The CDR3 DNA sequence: TGTGCCAGCAGTTGGGGACTGGGAAACACTGAAGCTTTCTTT.

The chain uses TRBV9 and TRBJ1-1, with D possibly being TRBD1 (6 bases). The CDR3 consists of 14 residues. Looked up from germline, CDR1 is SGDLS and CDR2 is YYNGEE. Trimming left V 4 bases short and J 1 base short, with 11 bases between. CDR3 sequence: CASSPRQENTEAFF. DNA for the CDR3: TGTGCCAGCAGCCCCCGACAGGAGAACACTGAAGCTTTCTTT. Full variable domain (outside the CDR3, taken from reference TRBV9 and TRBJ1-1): DSGVTQTPKHLITATGQRVTLRCSPRSGDLSVYWYQQSLDQGLQFLIQYYNGEERAKGNILERFSAQQFPDLHSELNLSSLELGDSALYFCASSPRQENTEAFFGQGTRLTVV.

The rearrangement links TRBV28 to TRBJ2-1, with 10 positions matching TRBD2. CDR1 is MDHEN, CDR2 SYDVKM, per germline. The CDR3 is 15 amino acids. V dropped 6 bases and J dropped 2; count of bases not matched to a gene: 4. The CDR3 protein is CASRRTSGAYNEQFF. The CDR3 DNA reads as TGTGCCAGCAGGCGGACTAGCGGAGCCTACAATGAGCAGTTCTTC.

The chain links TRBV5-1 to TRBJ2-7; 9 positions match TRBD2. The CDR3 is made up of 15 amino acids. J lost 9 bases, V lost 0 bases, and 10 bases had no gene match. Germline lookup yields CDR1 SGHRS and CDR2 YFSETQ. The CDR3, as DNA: TGCGCCAGCAGCTTGGCGGCTAGCGGGGTGGAGGTGCAGTACTTC. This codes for CASSLAASGVEVQYF.

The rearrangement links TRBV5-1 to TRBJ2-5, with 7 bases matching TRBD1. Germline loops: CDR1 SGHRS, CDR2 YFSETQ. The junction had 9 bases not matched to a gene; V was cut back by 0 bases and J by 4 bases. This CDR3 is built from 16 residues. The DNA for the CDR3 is TGCGCCAGCAGCTTGGATTTTTCGGCAGGGGGAGAGACCCAGTACTTC. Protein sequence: CASSLDFSAGGETQYF.